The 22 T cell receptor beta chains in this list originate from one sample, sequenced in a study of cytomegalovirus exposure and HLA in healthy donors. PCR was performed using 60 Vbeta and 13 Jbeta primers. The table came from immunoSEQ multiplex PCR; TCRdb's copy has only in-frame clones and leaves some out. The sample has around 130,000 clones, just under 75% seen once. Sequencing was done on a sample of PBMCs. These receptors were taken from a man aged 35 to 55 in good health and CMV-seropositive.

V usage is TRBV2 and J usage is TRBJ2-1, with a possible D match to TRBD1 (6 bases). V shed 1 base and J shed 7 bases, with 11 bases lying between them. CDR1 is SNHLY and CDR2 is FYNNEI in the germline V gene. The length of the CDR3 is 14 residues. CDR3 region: CASSEDRATNEQFF. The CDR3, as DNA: TGTGCCAGCAGTGAAGACAGGGCAACGAATGAGCAGTTCTTC.

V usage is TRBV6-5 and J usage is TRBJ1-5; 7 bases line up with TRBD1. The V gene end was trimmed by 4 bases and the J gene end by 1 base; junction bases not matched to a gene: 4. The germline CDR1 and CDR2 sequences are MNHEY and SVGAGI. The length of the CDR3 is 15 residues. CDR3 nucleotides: TGTGCCAGCAGTTCGACAGGGTTGAGCAATCAGCCCCAGCATTTT. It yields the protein CASSSTGLSNQPQHF.

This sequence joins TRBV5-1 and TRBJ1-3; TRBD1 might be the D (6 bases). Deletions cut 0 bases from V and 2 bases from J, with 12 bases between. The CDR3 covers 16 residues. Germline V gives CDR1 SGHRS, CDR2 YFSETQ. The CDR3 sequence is CASSLVVGGAGNTIYF. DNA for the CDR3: TGCGCCAGCAGCTTGGTCGTAGGGGGGGCTGGAAACACCATATATTTT.

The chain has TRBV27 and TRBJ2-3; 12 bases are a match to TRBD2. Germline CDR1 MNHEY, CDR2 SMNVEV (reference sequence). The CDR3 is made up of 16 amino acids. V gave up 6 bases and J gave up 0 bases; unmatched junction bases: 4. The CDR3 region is CASRSGLAGSTDTQYF. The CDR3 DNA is TGTGCCAGCAGATCGGGACTAGCGGGCAGCACAGATACGCAGTATTTT.

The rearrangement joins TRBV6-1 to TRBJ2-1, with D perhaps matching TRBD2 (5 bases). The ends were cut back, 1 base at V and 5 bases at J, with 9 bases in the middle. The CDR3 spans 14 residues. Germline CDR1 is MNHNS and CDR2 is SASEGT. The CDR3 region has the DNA TGTGCCAGCAGTGAAGGAGCGGAAAACAATGAGCAGTTCTTC. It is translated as CASSEGAENNEQFF.

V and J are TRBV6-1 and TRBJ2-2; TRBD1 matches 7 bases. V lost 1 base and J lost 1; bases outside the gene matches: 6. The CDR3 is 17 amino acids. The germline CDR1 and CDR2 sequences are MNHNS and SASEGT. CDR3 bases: TGTGCCAGCAGTGAAGGGGCAGGGACAGTGAACACCGGGGAGCTGTTTTTT. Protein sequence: CASSEGAGTVNTGELFF.

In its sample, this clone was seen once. Written as DNA, the CDR3 is TGCGCCAGCAGCACGGGGACAGGGGGTGGGCAGCCCCAGCATTTT. This codes for CASSTGTGGGQPQHF. The rearrangement uses TRBV5-1 and TRBJ1-5, with 11 bases fitting TRBD1. Germline CDR1 and CDR2: SGHRS and YFSETQ. Trimming removed 4 bases from V and 7 bases from J; junction bases left unmatched: 7. The CDR3 has 15 amino acids.

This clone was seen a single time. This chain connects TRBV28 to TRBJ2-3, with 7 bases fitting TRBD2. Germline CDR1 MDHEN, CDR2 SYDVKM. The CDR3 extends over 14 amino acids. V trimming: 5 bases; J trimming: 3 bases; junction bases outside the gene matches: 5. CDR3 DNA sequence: TGTGCCAGCAGTGGATCCGGGAGGACAGATACGCAGTATTTT. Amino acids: CASSGSGRTDTQYF.

CDR3 region: CASSASGGPNQPQHF. The CDR3 DNA sequence: TGTGCCAGCTCGGCTTCGGGGGGCCCAAATCAGCCCCAGCATTTT. This sequence joins TRBV2 and TRBJ1-5, with D perhaps matching TRBD1 (6 bases). The V and J ends lost 8 bases and 4 bases respectively, with 18 bases between them. The germline gives CDR1 SNHLY, CDR2 FYNNEI. The CDR3 is made up of 15 amino acids. Complete variable domain (other parts from reference TRBV2 and TRBJ1-5): EPEVTQTPSHQVTQMGQEVILRCVPISNHLYFYWYRQILGQKVEFLVSFYNNEISEKSEIFDDQFSVERPDGSNFTLKIRSTKLEDSAMYFCASSASGGPNQPQHFGDGTRLSIL.

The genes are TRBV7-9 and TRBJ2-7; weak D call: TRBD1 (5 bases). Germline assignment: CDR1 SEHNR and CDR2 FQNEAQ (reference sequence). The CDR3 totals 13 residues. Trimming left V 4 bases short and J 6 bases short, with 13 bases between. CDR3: CASSSKRGSEQYF. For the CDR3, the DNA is TGTGCCAGCAGCTCAAAAAGGGGATCCGAGCAGTACTTC. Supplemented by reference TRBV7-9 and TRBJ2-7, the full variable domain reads DTGVSQNPRHKITKRGQNVTFRCDPISEHNRLYWYRQTLGQGPEFLTYFQNEAQLEKSRLLSDRFSAERPKGSFSTLEIQRTEQGDSAMYLCASSSKRGSEQYFGPGTRLTVT.

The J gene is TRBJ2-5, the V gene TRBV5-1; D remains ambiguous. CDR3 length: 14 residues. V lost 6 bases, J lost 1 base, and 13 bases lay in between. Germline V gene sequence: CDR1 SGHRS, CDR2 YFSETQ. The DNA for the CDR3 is TGCGCCAGCACCCTGACGCAGGCCCAAGAGACCCAGTACTTC. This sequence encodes CASTLTQAQETQYF. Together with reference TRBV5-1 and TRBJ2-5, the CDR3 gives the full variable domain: KAGVTQTPRYLIKTRGQQVTLSCSPISGHRSVSWYQQTPGQGLQFLFEYFSETQRNKGNFPGRFSGRQFSNSRSEMNVSTLELGDSALYLCASTLTQAQETQYFGPGTRLLVL.

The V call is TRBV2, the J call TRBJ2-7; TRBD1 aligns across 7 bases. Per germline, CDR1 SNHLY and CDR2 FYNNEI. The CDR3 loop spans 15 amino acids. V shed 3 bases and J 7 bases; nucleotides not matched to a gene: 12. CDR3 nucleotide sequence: TGTGCCAGCAGTGACAGGAGACAGGGAAAGGGGGAGCAGTACTTC. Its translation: CASSDRRQGKGEQYF.

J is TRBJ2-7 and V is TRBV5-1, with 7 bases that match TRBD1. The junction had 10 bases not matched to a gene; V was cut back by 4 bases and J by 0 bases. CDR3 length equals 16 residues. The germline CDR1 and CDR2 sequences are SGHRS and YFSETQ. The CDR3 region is CASSRGDSEYSYEQYF. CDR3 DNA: TGCGCCAGCAGCCGAGGGGACAGTGAGTACTCCTACGAGCAGTACTTC.

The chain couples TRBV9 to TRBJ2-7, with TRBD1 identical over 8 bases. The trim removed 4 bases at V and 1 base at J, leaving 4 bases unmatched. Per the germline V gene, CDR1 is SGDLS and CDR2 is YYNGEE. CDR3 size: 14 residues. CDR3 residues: CASSTGTGSYEQYF. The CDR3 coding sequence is TGTGCCAGCAGCACCGGGACAGGTTCCTACGAGCAGTACTTC.

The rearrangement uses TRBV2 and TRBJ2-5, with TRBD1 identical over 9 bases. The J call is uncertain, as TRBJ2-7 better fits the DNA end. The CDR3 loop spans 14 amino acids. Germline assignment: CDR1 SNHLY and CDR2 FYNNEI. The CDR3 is CASSSRDRVYEQYF. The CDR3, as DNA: TGTGCCAGCAGCAGCAGGGACAGGGTGTACGAGCAGTACTTC.

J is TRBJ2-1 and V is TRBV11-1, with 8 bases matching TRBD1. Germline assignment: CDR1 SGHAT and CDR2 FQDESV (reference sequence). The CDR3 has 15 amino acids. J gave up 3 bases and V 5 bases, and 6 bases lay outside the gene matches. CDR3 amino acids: CASSVTGGRYNEQFF. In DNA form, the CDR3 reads TGTGCCAGCAGCGTAACAGGGGGACGCTACAATGAGCAGTTCTTC.

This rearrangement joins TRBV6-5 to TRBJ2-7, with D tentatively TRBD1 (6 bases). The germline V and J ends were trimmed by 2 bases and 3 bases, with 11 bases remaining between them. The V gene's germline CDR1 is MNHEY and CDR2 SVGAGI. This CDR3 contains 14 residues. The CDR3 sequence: CASSYRDTNYEQYF. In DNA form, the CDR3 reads TGTGCCAGCAGTTACCGGGACACCAACTACGAGCAGTACTTC.

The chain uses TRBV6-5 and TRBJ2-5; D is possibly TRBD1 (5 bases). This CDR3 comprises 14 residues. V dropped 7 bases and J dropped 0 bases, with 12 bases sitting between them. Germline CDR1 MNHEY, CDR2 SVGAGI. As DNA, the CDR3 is TGTGCCAGCAATCAGGGCGGAAACCAAGAGACCCAGTACTTC. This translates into CASNQGGNQETQYF.

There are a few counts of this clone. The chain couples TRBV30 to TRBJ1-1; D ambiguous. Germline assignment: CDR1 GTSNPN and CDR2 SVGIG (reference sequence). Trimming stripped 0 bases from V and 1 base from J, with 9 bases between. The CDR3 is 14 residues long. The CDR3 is CAWSVLTPNTEAFF. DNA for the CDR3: TGTGCCTGGAGTGTACTTACGCCGAACACTGAAGCTTTCTTT.

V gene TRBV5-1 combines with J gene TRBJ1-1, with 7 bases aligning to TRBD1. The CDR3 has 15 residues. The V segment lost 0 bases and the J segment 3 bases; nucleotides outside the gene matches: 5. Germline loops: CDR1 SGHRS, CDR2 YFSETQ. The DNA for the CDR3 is TGCGCCAGCAGCTTGGCAGCGACAGGGTACACTGAAGCTTTCTTT. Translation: CASSLAATGYTEAFF.

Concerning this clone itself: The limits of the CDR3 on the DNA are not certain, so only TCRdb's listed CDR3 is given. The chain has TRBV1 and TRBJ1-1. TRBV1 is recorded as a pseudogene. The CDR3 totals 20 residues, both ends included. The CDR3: CTSSQEGEVGSGTTNTEAFF.

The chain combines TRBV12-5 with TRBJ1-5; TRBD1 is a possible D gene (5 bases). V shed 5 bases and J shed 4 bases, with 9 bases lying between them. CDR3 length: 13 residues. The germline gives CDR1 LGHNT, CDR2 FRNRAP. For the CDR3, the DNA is TGTGCTAGTGGTCTGACAGCGAATCAGCCCCAGCATTTT. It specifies CASGLTANQPQHF.